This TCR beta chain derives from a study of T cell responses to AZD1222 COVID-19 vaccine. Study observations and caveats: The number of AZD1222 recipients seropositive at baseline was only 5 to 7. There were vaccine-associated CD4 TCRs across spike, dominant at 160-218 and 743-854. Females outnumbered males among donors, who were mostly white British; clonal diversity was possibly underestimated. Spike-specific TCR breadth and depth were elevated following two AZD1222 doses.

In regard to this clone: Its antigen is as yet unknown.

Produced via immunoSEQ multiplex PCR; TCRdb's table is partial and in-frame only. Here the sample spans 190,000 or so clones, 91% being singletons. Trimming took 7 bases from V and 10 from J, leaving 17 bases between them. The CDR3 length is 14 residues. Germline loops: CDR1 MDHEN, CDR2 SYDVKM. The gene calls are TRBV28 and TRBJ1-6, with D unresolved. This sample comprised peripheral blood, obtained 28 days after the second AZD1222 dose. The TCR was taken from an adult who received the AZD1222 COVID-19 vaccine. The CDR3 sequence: CASTSRAEGSPLHF. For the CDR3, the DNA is TGTGCCAGCACCTCCAGAGCTGAGGGATCACCCCTCCACTTT.